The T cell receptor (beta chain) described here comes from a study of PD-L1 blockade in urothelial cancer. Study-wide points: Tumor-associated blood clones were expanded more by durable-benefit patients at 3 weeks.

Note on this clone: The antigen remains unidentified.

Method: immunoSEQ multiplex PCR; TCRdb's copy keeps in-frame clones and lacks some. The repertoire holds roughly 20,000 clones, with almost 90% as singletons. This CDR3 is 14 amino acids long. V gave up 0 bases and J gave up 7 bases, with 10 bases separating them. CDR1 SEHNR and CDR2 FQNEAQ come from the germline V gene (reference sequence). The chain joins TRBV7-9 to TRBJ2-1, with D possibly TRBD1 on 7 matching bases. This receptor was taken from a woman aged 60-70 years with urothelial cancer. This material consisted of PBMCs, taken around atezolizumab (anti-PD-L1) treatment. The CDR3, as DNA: TGTGCCAGCAGCTTAGCGCAGGGGGGAAATGAGCAGTTCTTC. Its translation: CASSLAQGGNEQFF.